Below, 26 T cell receptor beta chains from the same sample are listed, as sequenced in a study of blood T cell repertoires in COVID-19. Assay: immunoSEQ multiplex PCR; the TCRdb copy retains only in-frame clones and omits some. The data contain around 30,000 clones, 80% to 90% of them singletons. Material for sequencing was peripheral blood. Receptor source: a man aged 60 to 75 with acute or convalescent COVID-19.

This rearrangement joins TRBV7-2 to TRBJ2-5; D not resolved. CDR1 is SGHTA, CDR2 FQGNSA, per germline. Trimming removed 0 bases at V and 0 bases at J, with 11 bases between. The CDR3 covers 16 residues. CDR3 in DNA: TGTGCCAGCAGCTTAGCGGCTACTACCTACCAAGAGACCCAGTACTTC. Its protein product is CASSLAATTYQETQYF.

This clone was detected only once. The rearrangement uses TRBV13 and TRBJ1-6; 9 nucleotides line up with TRBD1. The V gene's germline CDR1 is PRHDT and CDR2 FYEKMQ (reference sequence). With V trimmed by 5 bases and J by 7 bases, 9 bases remained unmatched. The CDR3 runs to 16 residues. The CDR3 DNA is TGTGCCAGCAGCCCTCGGGACAGGGCTAAGAATTCACCCCTCCACTTT. Its protein product is CASSPRDRAKNSPLHF. The whole variable domain, remainder taken from reference TRBV13 and TRBJ1-6, is AAGVIQSPRHLIKEKRETATLKCYPIPRHDTVYWYQQGPGQDPQFLISFYEKMQSDKGSIPDRFSAQQFSDYHSELNMSSLELGDSALYFCASSPRDRAKNSPLHFGNGTRLTVT.

The J gene is TRBJ2-7, the V gene TRBV27, with D hard to call. The CDR3 loop spans 12 amino acids. Trimming took off 5 bases at V and 6 bases at J, with 11 bases between the two ends. Germline V gives CDR1 MNHEY, CDR2 SMNVEV (reference sequence). CDR3 DNA: TGTGCCAGCAGTCGGCTAGGCTCCGAGCAGTACTTC. It yields the protein CASSRLGSEQYF.

This clone was detected a few times. The V gene is TRBV19, the J gene TRBJ1-1, with a possible D match to TRBD1 (5 bases). This CDR3 has 14 amino acids. Germline values: CDR1 LNHDA, CDR2 SQIVND (reference sequence). V shed 7 bases and J shed 2 bases, with 14 bases lying between them. CDR3 residues: CASMKKGINTEAFF. The DNA for the CDR3 is TGTGCCAGTATGAAGAAGGGGATAAACACTGAAGCTTTCTTT.

The V call is TRBV9, the J call TRBJ1-1; D remains unclear. CDR3 size: 13 residues. The germline V gene encodes CDR1 SGDLS and CDR2 YYNGEE. Trimming removed 1 base at V and 1 base at J, with 5 bases between. In DNA form, the CDR3 reads TGTGCCAGCAGCGTACGTCCGAACACTGAAGCTTTCTTT. Its protein is CASSVRPNTEAFF.

The rearrangement links TRBV6-6 to TRBJ1-3, with 8 bases identical to TRBD1. Per the germline V gene, CDR1 is MNHNY and CDR2 is SVGAGI (reference sequence). CDR3 length equals 16 residues. The trim removed 5 bases at V and 7 bases at J, leaving 13 bases unmatched. CDR3 nucleotides: TGTGCCAGCAGTCGCTCCCAACAGGGGGTTGGGAACACCATATATTTT. It yields the protein CASSRSQQGVGNTIYF.

The chain couples TRBV19 to TRBJ1-2, with TRBD1 matching 8 bases. Germline V gene sequence: CDR1 LNHDA, CDR2 SQIVND (reference sequence). The CDR3 has 13 residues. J gave up 4 bases and V 6 bases, and 4 bases lay outside the gene matches. For the CDR3, the DNA is TGTGCCAGTAGCCGACAGGGGTCCTATGGCTACACCTTC. Residues: CASSRQGSYGYTF.

The V call is TRBV7-3, the J call TRBJ2-3; 9 bases match TRBD2. CDR1 is SGHTA, CDR2 FQGTGA, per germline. J was trimmed by 2 bases and V by 1 base; bases with no gene match: 4. CDR3 length equals 16 residues. CDR3 loop: CASSLRAGGSTDTQYF. CDR3 DNA: TGTGCCAGCAGCTTAAGGGCGGGAGGGTCCACAGATACGCAGTATTTT.

The chain is built from TRBV7-9 and TRBJ1-1; TRBD1 is a possible D gene (5 bases). Germline CDR1 is SEHNR and CDR2 is FQNEAQ (reference sequence). V was shortened by 0 bases and J by 7 bases, with 9 bases between the two germline ends. The CDR3 spans 13 residues. CDR3 loop: CASSLASGGEAFF. CDR3 nucleotides: TGTGCCAGCAGCTTAGCGTCGGGGGGTGAAGCTTTCTTT.

This CDR3 reads CASSVDRSYGYTF. The CDR3 bases are TGTGCCAGCAGCGTCGACAGGAGCTATGGCTACACCTTC. The chain recombines TRBV9 with TRBJ1-2; possibly TRBD1 for D (6 bases). V was cut by 2 bases and J by 4 bases, with 9 bases left in between. Germline-derived CDR1 and CDR2 are SGDLS and YYNGEE. The CDR3 runs to 13 residues.

V usage is TRBV28 and J usage is TRBJ2-1; 10 bases are a match to TRBD1. CDR1 is MDHEN and CDR2 is SYDVKM in the germline V gene. There are 17 residues in the CDR3. V shed 6 bases and J 3 bases; nucleotides not matched to a gene: 11. CDR3 bases: TGTGCCAGCAGCGCAGTAGCCGGGACAGGGGTCTACAATGAGCAGTTCTTC. Amino acid sequence: CASSAVAGTGVYNEQFF. The variable domain in full, completed from reference TRBV28 and TRBJ2-1, reads DVKVTQSSRYLVKRTGEKVFLECVQDMDHENMFWYRQDPGLGLRLIYFSYDVKMKEKGDIPEGYSVSREKKERFSLILESASTNQTSMYLCASSAVAGTGVYNEQFFGPGTRLTVL.

The rearrangement links TRBV28 to TRBJ1-3, with 7 bases lining up with TRBD1. The J segment lost 2 bases and the V segment lost 3 bases, leaving 7 bases of the junction unmatched. CDR1 is MDHEN and CDR2 is SYDVKM in the germline V gene. The CDR3 covers 16 residues. CDR3 amino acids: CASSFVDRATGNTIYF. The DNA for the CDR3 is TGTGCCAGCAGTTTCGTCGACAGGGCGACTGGAAACACCATATATTTT.

V gene TRBV12-3 or TRBV12-4 combines with J gene TRBJ2-1, with D maybe TRBD2 (6 bases). V was shortened by 5 bases and J by 6 bases, with 11 bases between the two germline ends. This CDR3 is built from 13 residues. CDR3 loop: CASSPPGGNEQFF. DNA of the CDR3: TGTGCCAGCAGTCCCCCCGGGGGCAATGAGCAGTTCTTC.

The V gene is TRBV20-1, the J gene TRBJ2-7; 7 bases line up with TRBD2. The CDR3 sequence is 11 residues long. CDR1 and CDR2 from the germline V gene are DFQATT and SNEGSKA (reference sequence). The V gene end was trimmed by 7 bases and the J gene end by 3 bases; junction bases not matched to a gene: 3. DNA for the CDR3: TGCAGTGGGGCTAGCGGCTACGAGCAGTACTTC. This translates into CSGASGYEQYF.

This clone has just a few counts. The chain has TRBV4-1 and TRBJ1-5; D gene uncertain. The CDR3 is made up of 13 amino acids. Germline CDR1 is MGHRA and CDR2 is YSYEKL. V dropped 1 base and J dropped 3 bases, with 4 bases sitting between them. The CDR3 is CASSQGLNQPQHF. CDR3 DNA: TGCGCCAGCAGCCAAGGGCTCAATCAGCCCCAGCATTTT.

The chain has TRBV19 and TRBJ1-2, with 7 bases identical to TRBD1. With V trimmed by 5 bases and J by 8 bases, 8 bases remained unmatched. The CDR3 consists of 13 residues. CDR1 is LNHDA, CDR2 SQIVND, per germline (reference sequence). The CDR3 nucleotides are TGTGCCAGTAGTCTAACGACAGGGAGCGGCTACACCTTC. Translation gives CASSLTTGSGYTF.

The chain links TRBV23-1 to TRBJ1-5; possibly TRBD1 for D (6 bases). TRBV23-1 is an ORF, and what it does is uncertain. V was trimmed by 5 bases and J by 2 bases, leaving 10 bases between them. The CDR3 consists of 14 residues. In nucleotides, the CDR3 is TGCGCCAGCAGTTGGGAGGGGGGCAATCAGCCCCAGCATTTT. It yields the protein CASSWEGGNQPQHF.

CDR3 nucleotides: TGTGCCAGCAGCTCCCCACTAGCGGGACTCACAGATACGCAGTATTTT. The encoded protein is CASSSPLAGLTDTQYF. The chain recombines TRBV7-2 with TRBJ2-3, with 10 bases fitting TRBD2. The V gene's germline CDR1 is SGHTA and CDR2 FQGNSA. J gave up 2 bases and V 4 bases, and 6 bases lay outside the gene matches. The CDR3 contains 16 residues.

As DNA, the CDR3 is TGCGCCAGCAGCCAAGATAGGGAGCGAACAAGGGCAACCGGGGAGCTGTTTTTT. This codes for CASSQDRERTRATGELFF. The chain has TRBV4-1 and TRBJ2-2, with D tentatively TRBD2 (5 bases). The CDR3 is 18 residues long. CDR1 is MGHRA and CDR2 is YSYEKL in the germline V gene. The V and J ends lost 0 bases and 5 bases respectively, with 19 bases between them.

V usage is TRBV9 and J usage is TRBJ1-5, with 8 bases that match TRBD1. J was trimmed by 1 base and V by 0 bases; bases with no gene match: 0. The CDR3 has 15 residues. CDR1 and CDR2 (germline): SGDLS, YYNGEE. The CDR3 sequence is CASSVGQGSNQPQHF. The CDR3 bases are TGTGCCAGCAGCGTAGGACAGGGGAGCAATCAGCCCCAGCATTTT.

The V and J genes are TRBV19 and TRBJ1-2; perhaps TRBD1 as D (6 bases). CDR3 length equals 15 residues. CDR1 is LNHDA and CDR2 is SQIVND in the germline V gene (reference sequence). The V end lost 5 bases, the J end lost 1 base, and 14 bases lay between the germline ends. In DNA, the CDR3 is TGTGCCAGTAGTCCCGGACAGATTTATAACTATGGCTACACCTTC. This encodes CASSPGQIYNYGYTF.

The genes are TRBV7-9 and TRBJ2-3, with 8 nucleotides matching TRBD1. Germline values: CDR1 SEHNR, CDR2 FQNEAQ (reference sequence). The CDR3 is made up of 15 amino acids. Germline trimming cut 5 bases from V and 4 bases from J; bases unmatched to any gene: 8. Written as DNA, the CDR3 is TGTGCCAGCAGCCCCGGACAGGGATTGGCAGATACGCAGTATTTT. It specifies CASSPGQGLADTQYF.

V usage is TRBV15 and J usage is TRBJ1-2; TRBD1 matches 9 bases. The CDR3 is 16 amino acids. J was trimmed by 4 bases and V by 4 bases; bases with no gene match: 10. Germline CDR1 LNHNV, CDR2 YYDKDF (reference sequence). CDR3 loop: CATSTGSLDRGYGYTF. The CDR3 nucleotides are TGTGCCACCAGCACCGGATCCTTGGACAGGGGCTATGGCTACACCTTC. The entire variable domain, with the rest obtained from reference TRBV15 and TRBJ1-2, is as follows: DAMVIQNPRYQVTQFGKPVTLSCSQTLNHNVMYWYQQKSSQAPKLLFHYYDKDFNNEADTPDNFQSRRPNTSFCFLDIRSPGLGDTAMYLCATSTGSLDRGYGYTFGSGTRLTVV.

This chain links TRBV21-1 with TRBJ1-2. TRBV21-1 is recorded as a pseudogene. CDR3 length: 16 residues. The CDR3 is CASSPLGGTSLYGYTF. CDR3 nucleotides: TGTGCCAGCAGCCCCTTAGGAGGAACATCACTCTATGGCTACACCTTC.

The chain employs TRBV14 and TRBJ1-4; possible D gene TRBD1, 5 bases. CDR3 size: 15 residues. Germline assignment: CDR1 SGHDN and CDR2 FVKESK. Trimming took 5 bases from V and 1 from J, leaving 11 bases between them. The CDR3 loop is CASSGWGGTNEKLFF. CDR3 nucleotide sequence: TGTGCCAGCAGCGGATGGGGGGGAACTAATGAAAAACTGTTTTTT.

V is TRBV7-8 and J is TRBJ1-1; D is ambiguous. This CDR3 comprises 15 residues. Trimming pared 5 bases from V and 1 base from J, leaving 14 bases between. In germline, CDR1 is SGHVS, CDR2 FQNEAQ. CDR3 protein: CASSTVLSGNTEAFF. DNA for the CDR3: TGTGCCAGCAGCACCGTCTTATCGGGGAACACTGAAGCTTTCTTT. Full variable domain (missing parts from reference TRBV7-8 and TRBJ1-1): GAGVSQSPRYKVAKRGQDVALRCDPISGHVSLFWYQQALGQGPEFLTYFQNEAQLDKSGLPSDRFFAERPEGSVSTLKIQRTQQEDSAVYLCASSTVLSGNTEAFFGQGTRLTVV.